The present T cell receptor (beta chain) was sequenced within a study of blood T cell repertoires in COVID-19. Background on the study: Sites in the United States, Italy and Spain provided acute and convalescent COVID-19 samples. PBMCs, B-cell-depleted T cells, or T cells provided the cDNA or gDNA that made up the material.

The J segment lost 11 bases and the V segment lost 2 bases, leaving 14 bases of the junction unmatched. Germline-derived CDR1 and CDR2 are MNHNS and SASEGT. The CDR3 runs to 17 residues. As handled by the study authors: Amplification of reference gene primers was used by the study to estimate nucleated cell counts. Sequencing was performed with immunoSEQ multiplex PCR; in TCRdb, only in-frame clones are kept and a portion is missing. That table supplies the V and J calls and clone size; D and trimming were determined from the DNA. Of more than 140,000 clones detected, roughly 82% appear once; the ten largest clones hold roughly 6.8%.

This chain uses TRBV6-1 with TRBJ1-4; 10 nucleotides match TRBD1. Sequenced input: peripheral blood. This clonotype originated in a woman between 45 and 65 years old in a cohort sampled during active or convalescent COVID-19. CDR3 region: CASSEYYGTGEVWKLFF. CDR3 coding DNA: TGTGCCAGCAGTGAATACTATGGGACAGGGGAAGTCTGGAAACTGTTTTTT.